Sequencing of this T cell receptor beta chain was carried out in a study of Graves' ophthalmopathy and Graves' hyperthyroidism. Study-level points and caveats: Ophthalmopathy could be told apart from stable hyperthyroidism by a 13-signature model (just under 90% sensitivity, around 79% specificity). The model reached roughly 70% sensitivity and 72.22% specificity for predicting ophthalmopathy progression.

Other autoimmune diseases, uncontrolled infections, pregnancy and lactation each led to patient exclusion. PBMCs stemmed from approximately 9.7 ml of fresh peripheral blood. The authors amplified TCR beta CDR3 regions, and they did so from RNA transcripts for repertoire sequencing. After a first-round RT-PCR with HTBI primers, a second-round multiplex PCR was run. TCRdb processed the multiplex PCR reads anew with MiXCR; each CDR3 protein has one entry. This table has 650,000 to 900,000 distinct CDR3 sequences, around 40% appearing once. This clonotype was seen a handful of times. The antigen remains unidentified. The V gene's germline CDR1 is SGDLS and CDR2 YYNGEE. Trimming removed 0 bases from V and 2 bases from J, with 11 bases in between. The CDR3 sequence is 15 residues long.

V usage is TRBV9 and J usage is TRBJ1-2; maybe TRBD1 (6 bases). The source of this sequence is an adult man with Graves' ophthalmopathy. Sample: peripheral blood. This chain's CDR3 is CASSVGRGWNYGYTF. Written as DNA, the CDR3 is TGTGCCAGCAGCGTAGGAAGGGGGTGGAACTATGGCTACACCTTC.